This T cell receptor beta chain originates from a study of blood T cell repertoires in COVID-19. This CDR3 spans 15 amino acids. The V gene lost 3 bases and the J gene lost 1 base, with 12 bases spanning the gap. Germline loops: CDR1 LNHDA, CDR2 SQIVND (reference sequence). Original data processing: Scientists estimated how many nucleated cells there were by amplifying reference gene primers. The data were produced by immunoSEQ multiplex PCR, yet TCRdb's version contains in-frame clones alone and is incomplete. V and J calls plus clone size are reproduced from that table; the DNA served to infer D and trimming. Counted here are hundreds of thousands of clones, 88% occurring once; the ten biggest clones make up 1% to 1.5%.

This receptor was obtained from a woman aged 35 to 49 with acute COVID-19. V usage is TRBV19 and J usage is TRBJ1-2, with D perhaps TRBD1 (6 bases). Sequencing was carried out using PBMCs or T cells enriched from blood (not recorded which). In DNA, the CDR3 is TGTGCCAGTAGTATCCCGGGACATTATAACTATGGCTACACCTTC. Amino acid sequence: CASSIPGHYNYGYTF.